Reported below is one TCR beta chain. Antigen: not known. The sample originates from a study of cytomegalovirus exposure and HLA in healthy donors. Whole-study findings and limits: Within the approximately 110 validation repertoires, first-cohort TCR clusters tended to co-occur, according to a later analysis. Cytomegalovirus association was listed for about 180 TCR beta chains. Most TCR sequences showed up rarely, but some public TCRs showed up in many donors.

In germline, CDR1 is KGHSH, CDR2 LQKENI. V was cut by 6 bases and J by 4 bases, with 7 bases left in between. CDR3 length: 12 residues. Only in-frame clones appear in the TCRdb table, and some are missing; sequencing was by immunoSEQ multiplex PCR. The profile covers 50,000 to 65,000 clones, with 90% to 97% appearing a single time and 1.2% taken by the ten largest. The sequence came from a woman between 18 and 30 years old in good health and CMV-seronegative. The chain couples TRBV18 to TRBJ1-5; D remains unclear. Sequencing was carried out using PBMCs. CDR3 region: CASSGVNQPQHF. The DNA for the CDR3 is TGTGCCAGCTCCGGTGTAAATCAGCCCCAGCATTTT.